This T cell receptor (beta chain) was sequenced for a study of blood T cell repertoires in COVID-19. Study overall: The United States, Italy and Spain supplied acute and convalescent COVID-19 samples. T cells, B-cell-depleted T cells, or PBMCs supplied cDNA or gDNA.

As originally analysed: From reference gene primer amplification, estimates of nucleated cell counts were derived. TCRdb's table, derived via immunoSEQ multiplex PCR, lists solely in-frame clones and lacks some. The V and J calls and clone size are taken from that table; D and trimming were inferred from the DNA. The sample has 200,000 to 250,000 clones, roughly 80% seen once. Germline lookup yields CDR1 MNHEY and CDR2 SMNVEV (reference sequence). The CDR3 covers 18 residues. The J segment lost 3 bases and the V segment lost 0 bases, leaving 5 bases of the junction unmatched. Sequencing was performed on peripheral blood. This sequence joins TRBV27 and TRBJ2-3, with TRBD2 identical over 14 bases. The TCR originated in a woman younger than 30 with acute or convalescent COVID-19. As DNA, the CDR3 is TGTGCCAGCAGTTTATCGAGGACTAGCGGGAGGTGGACAGATACGCAGTATTTT. It translates to CASSLSRTSGRWTDTQYF.